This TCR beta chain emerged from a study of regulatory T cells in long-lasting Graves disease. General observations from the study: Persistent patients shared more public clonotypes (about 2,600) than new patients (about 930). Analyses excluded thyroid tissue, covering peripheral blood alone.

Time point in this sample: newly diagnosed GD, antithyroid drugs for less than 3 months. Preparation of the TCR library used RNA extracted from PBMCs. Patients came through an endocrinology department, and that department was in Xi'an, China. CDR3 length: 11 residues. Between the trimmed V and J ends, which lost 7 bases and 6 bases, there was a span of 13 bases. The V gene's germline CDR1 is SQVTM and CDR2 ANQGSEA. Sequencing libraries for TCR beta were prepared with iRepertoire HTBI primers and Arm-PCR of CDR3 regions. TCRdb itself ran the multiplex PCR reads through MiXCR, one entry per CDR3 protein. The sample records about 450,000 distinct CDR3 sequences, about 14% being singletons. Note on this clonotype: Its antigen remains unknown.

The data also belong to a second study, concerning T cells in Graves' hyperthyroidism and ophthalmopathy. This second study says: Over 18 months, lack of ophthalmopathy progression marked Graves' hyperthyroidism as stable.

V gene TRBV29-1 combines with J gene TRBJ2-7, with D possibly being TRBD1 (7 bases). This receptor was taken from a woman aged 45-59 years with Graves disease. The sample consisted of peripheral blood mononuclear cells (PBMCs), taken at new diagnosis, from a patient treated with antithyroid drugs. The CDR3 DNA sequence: TGCAGCGGTCACAGGGGAGGCGAGCAGTACTTC. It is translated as CSGHRGGEQYF.